This TCR beta chain was documented in a study of T cell responses to AZD1222 COVID-19 vaccine. As for the study in general: Whether given at about 4 or about 12 weeks, second doses were pooled. Findings of the study overall: Increased Spike-specific TCR breadth and depth were observed after two AZD1222 doses. CD4 TCRs covered the whole spike, strongest at regions 160-218 and 743-854.

As regards this clone: Its cognate antigen is unknown.

The trim removed 3 bases at V and 6 bases at J, leaving 8 bases unmatched. From germline, CDR1 is SGHDN and CDR2 FVKESK. This CDR3 spans 14 amino acids. The protocol was immunoSEQ multiplex PCR, while the TCRdb copy is restricted to in-frame clones and leaves out a portion. Counted here are tens of thousands of clones, 85% to 90% occurring once; the ten biggest clones make up roughly 10%. The chain recombines TRBV14 with TRBJ2-7; TRBD2 matches at 7 bases. Sequenced material: peripheral blood, taken on day 0 of AZD1222 vaccination. The clonotype comes from an adult in good health. The CDR3 region is CASSHYGGTGEQYF. The CDR3 region has the DNA TGTGCCAGCAGCCATTACGGGGGGACCGGCGAGCAGTACTTC.